This is a list of T cell receptor beta chains from one sample in a study of T cells in Graves' hyperthyroidism and ophthalmopathy. TCRdb reprocessed the multiplex PCR reads with MiXCR, giving one entry per CDR3 protein. The table records over 500,000 distinct CDR3 sequences, 46% of them present only once. The sequencing input was peripheral blood or thyroid tissue (not recorded which). The receptors originated from an adult woman with Graves' disease, either hyperthyroidism or ophthalmopathy (not recorded which). Each CDR3 is given with its conserved first and last residue. D genes are given only for firm matches. The listing skips clone size in some rows; elsewhere it reads once, few, many or a size class.

>-|TRBJ2-7|16|TRBV25-1|-
TGTGCCAGCAGTGGGGCAGGAGGGGACAGAACCTACGAGCAGTACTTC
CASSGAGGDRTYEQYF
>-|TRBJ2-2|14|TRBV29-1|-
TGCAGCGCCGGGACACTCACGAGCACCGGGGGGCTGTTTTTT
CSAGTLTSTGGLFF
>many|TRBJ2-7|14|TRBV19|-
TGTGCCAGTAGTCAACGCCCGGGCTCCTACGAGCAGTACTTC
CASSQRPGSYEQYF
>many|TRBJ2-7|13|TRBV11-2|-
TGTGCCAGCAGTGCCGACAGGACCGGCGAGCAGTACTTC
CASSADRTGEQYF
>-|TRBJ2-6|16|TRBV30|-
TGTGCCTGGAATCGACCTCCCACCTCTGGGGCCAACGTCCTGACTTTC
CAWNRPPTSGANVLTF
>-|TRBJ1-2|15|TRBV25-1|TRBD1
TGTGCCAGCAGTGCTATACAGGGGTCAAACTATGGCTACACCTTC
CASSAIQGSNYGYTF
>-|TRBJ2-5|15|TRBV15|-
TGTGCCACCAACAGAGGGGGGTCAGGGGGTGAGACCCAGTACTTC
CATNRGGSGGETQYF
>many|TRBJ2-5|13|TRBV10-3|TRBD2
TGTGCCACTGGACTAGCGGGAGGGGGGACCCAGTACTTC
CATGLAGGGTQYF
>many|TRBJ2-7|12|TRBV6-5|TRBD1
TGTGCCAGCAAGGGACAGCTCTACGAGCAGTACTTC
CASKGQLYEQYF
>-|TRBJ2-7|15|TRBV20-1|TRBD1
TGCAGTGCTAGACCTGGGACAGGGGGGGCCTACGAGCAGTACTTC
CSARPGTGGAYEQYF
>many|TRBJ1-1|13|TRBV2|-
TGTGCCGGGTCTCGGACGAGGGACACTGAAGCTTTCTTT
CAGSRTRDTEAFF
>-|TRBJ2-2|12|TRBV7-9|-
TGTGCCAGCAGCCCGGCCGGGCGGGAGCTGTTTTTT
CASSPAGRELFF
>many|TRBJ2-7|16|TRBV19|TRBD1
TGTGCCAGTAGTACGCGGACAGGGGTGATTTCCTACGAGCAGTACTTC
CASSTRTGVISYEQYF
>many|TRBJ1-2|15|TRBV9|-
TGTGCCAGCAGCCCACGGGGCAGGGTGAACTATGGCTACACCTTC
CASSPRGRVNYGYTF
>many|TRBJ1-1|13|TRBV25-1|TRBD1
TGTGCCAGCAGTACGACAGGGGGCACTGAAGCTTTCTTT
CASSTTGGTEAFF
>-|TRBJ2-7|14|TRBV29-1|TRBD2
TGCAGCGGCGGTCTAGCGGGAACAGTGTACGAGCAGTACTTC
CSGGLAGTVYEQYF
>-|TRBJ1-5|16|TRBV10-3|TRBD1
TGTGCCATCAGTGAGACAGGGGGGAGAATCAATCAGCCCCAGCATTTT
CAISETGGRINQPQHF
>many|TRBJ2-7|13|TRBV3-1|-
TGTGCCAGCAGCCAAGAGTCGGTCTACGAGCAGTACTTC
CASSQESVYEQYF
>-|TRBJ1-1|13|TRBV19|-
TGTGCCAGTAGCCAGGGTCACAGGACTGAAGCTTTCTTT
CASSQGHRTEAFF
>-|TRBJ1-6|15|TRBV7-8|TRBD1
TGTGCCAGCAGCCCGGAACAGGGGTTGGGTTCACCCCTCCACTTT
CASSPEQGLGSPLHF
>many|TRBJ2-5|14|TRBV10-3|-
TGTGCCATCAGTGAGTTCGGTGAGGGAGAGACCCAGTACTTC
CAISEFGEGETQYF
>many|TRBJ1-5|13|TRBV2|-
TGTGCCAGCATGGGCGGAAGCAATCAGCCCCAGCATTTT
CASMGGSNQPQHF
>-|TRBJ2-2|14|TRBV19|-
TGTGCCAGTAGTTTTAGGGCGAACACCGGGGAGCTGTTTTTT
CASSFRANTGELFF
>-|TRBJ1-1|13|TRBV7-9|-
TGTGCCAGCAGCTTGTACGGGTCAACCGAAGCTTTCTTT
CASSLYGSTEAFF
>few|TRBJ2-7|14|TRBV29-1|-
TGCAGCGCCAAAAGGGGTTTCCCTACTTACGAGCAGTACTTC
CSAKRGFPTYEQYF
>many|TRBJ2-5|15|TRBV20-1|-
TGCAGTGCTAGAGATCTGAGGACCGGAGGGGAGACCCAGTACTTC
CSARDLRTGGETQYF
>-|TRBJ2-7|14|TRBV7-9|-
TGTGCCAGCACCCGACCGGGACCACCATACGAGCAGTACTTC
CASTRPGPPYEQYF
>-|TRBJ2-7|15|TRBV7-2|-
TGTGCCAGCAGCTTAGAATTCCAAGGGATCTACGAGCAGTACTTC
CASSLEFQGIYEQYF
>-|TRBJ1-5|15|TRBV2|-
TGTGCCAGCAGTGGGAAGTCAGGGCGCAATCAGCCCCAGCATTTT
CASSGKSGRNQPQHF
>-|TRBJ2-5|13|TRBV9|-
TGTGCCAGCAGCGTAGATCCACAAGAGACCCAGTACTTC
CASSVDPQETQYF
>-|TRBJ2-2|16|TRBV2|-
TGTGCCAGCAGTGAATTGGCAGGGGCCATCACCGGGGAGCTGTTTTTT
CASSELAGAITGELFF
>-|TRBJ1-2|13|TRBV7-9|-
TGTGCCAGCAGCTCCGGCGACTGGGGTGGCTACACCTTC
CASSSGDWGGYTF
>-|TRBJ2-7|13|TRBV10-2|-
TGTGCCAGTAGTACCGCCGGGGACTACGAGCAGTACTTC
CASSTAGDYEQYF
>-|TRBJ2-3|19|TRBV7-8|-
TGTGCCAGCAGCGCGGGAACCTTAGCGGCTTACACCAGCACAGATACGCAGTATTTT
CASSAGTLAAYTSTDTQYF
>-|TRBJ2-7|15|TRBV6-6|-
TGTGCCATCAGTGACCGGGACGGGAGCTCCTACGAGCAGTACTTC
CAISDRDGSSYEQYF
>-|TRBJ2-2|14|TRBV15|-
TGTGCCACTCCGGACAGATCGAACACCGGGGAGCTGTTTTTT
CATPDRSNTGELFF
>once|TRBJ2-6|20|TRBV10-3|-
TGTGCCATCAATGTTCAGTCAGAAAGCAGCCTCCGCTCTGGGGCCAACGTCCTGACTTTC
CAINVQSESSLRSGANVLTF
>-|TRBJ2-5|14|TRBV2|-
TGTGCCAGCAGCGCGGGACTGAACCAAGAGACCCAGTACTTC
CASSAGLNQETQYF
>few|TRBJ1-5|15|TRBV27|TRBD1
TGTGCCAGCGGCCGAGGACAGGGGGTGAAACAGCCCCAGCATTTT
CASGRGQGVKQPQHF
>many|TRBJ1-1|13|TRBV12-3/TRBV12-4|-
TGTGCCAGCAGTCCCGACGGTCTCCTTGAAGCTTTCTTT
CASSPDGLLEAFF
>many|TRBJ1-3|16|TRBV7-2|TRBD1
TGTGCCAGCAGCGCCGGGACAGGGTATACTGGAAACACCATATATTTT
CASSAGTGYTGNTIYF
>-|TRBJ1-6|19|TRBV28|-
TGTGCCAGCAGTTTGCACTACCGGGACGCGAGCTCCTATAATTCACCCCTCCACTTT
CASSLHYRDASSYNSPLHF
>-|TRBJ1-6|12|TRBV2|-
TGTGCCAGCACAGGGCATAATTCACCCCTCCACTTT
CASTGHNSPLHF
>many|TRBJ1-2|14|TRBV20-1|-
TGCAGTGCTAGTCGGGACCGCGGCGGCTATGGCTACACCTTC
CSASRDRGGYGYTF
>-|TRBJ1-6|14|TRBV5-1|-
TGCGCCAGCAGCTTAACCAGGGTAGAGTCACCCCTCCACTTT
CASSLTRVESPLHF
>few|TRBJ1-3|15|TRBV7-9|-
TGTGCCAGCAGGCCCGAGGGGCGGGTGGCAAACACCATATATTTT
CASRPEGRVANTIYF
>-|TRBJ1-1|15|TRBV2|-
TGTGCCTGCAGTGTTGGACGGGACATGAACACTGAAGCTTTCTTT
CACSVGRDMNTEAFF
>-|TRBJ2-7|13|TRBV6-5|-
TGTGCCAGCAGCCCCCTTCACTCCTACGAGCAGTACTTC
CASSPLHSYEQYF
>-|TRBJ1-3|15|TRBV2|TRBD1
TGTGCCAGTAGCGACATCAGGGGGCGCGGAGACACCATATATTTT
CASSDIRGRGDTIYF
>few|TRBJ1-5|18|TRBV5-1|TRBD1
TGCGCCAGCAGTAGGTGGCCTTTGGACAGGGATAGCAATCAGCCCCAGCATTTT
CASSRWPLDRDSNQPQHF
>-|TRBJ2-5|16|TRBV20-1|-
TGCAGTGCTAATACCCCCTCAACAGGGATCGAAGAGACCCAGTACTTC
CSANTPSTGIEETQYF
>many|TRBJ1-5|16|TRBV19|TRBD1
TGTGCCAGTAGTAAGTTGGGGACAGGGGGAGGTCAGCCCCAGCATTTT
CASSKLGTGGGQPQHF